A selection of T cell receptor beta chains follows, all from one sample in a study of cytomegalovirus exposure and HLA in healthy donors. The method was immunoSEQ multiplex PCR; TCRdb's version includes in-frame clones alone and lacks a portion of them. The listing contains over 90,000 clones. Sequenced: PBMCs. Receptors were obtained from a man aged 35-49 years in good health and CMV-seronegative. CDR3s include the opening cysteine and the closing phenylalanine or tryptophan. Fields, in order: J gene, V gene, D gene, CDR3 protein. The D gene is left open where the match is weak.

TRBJ2-1 TRBV15 TRBD1 CATSSPGTGGRNEQFF
TRBJ2-1 TRBV7-9 TRBD1 CASSSRQGNNEQFF
TRBJ1-1 TRBV9 . CASSQSRHENTEAFF
TRBJ1-4 TRBV7-2 . CASSLGVAGDEKLFF
TRBJ1-1 TRBV19 . CASHMNRAAEAFF
TRBJ1-1 TRBV2 . CASSRLDMNTEAFF
TRBJ1-4 TRBV18 . CASSPLSTANEKLFF
TRBJ2-5 TRBV7-9 TRBD1 CASSLWGQGAGEETQYF
TRBJ1-6 TRBV10-3 . CAISESTGPYNSPLHF
TRBJ2-2 TRBV2 TRBD1 CASSRLGTGNTGELFF
TRBJ2-7 TRBV28 TRBD1 CASSRTGTAYEQYF
TRBJ2-7 TRBV15 . CAASSSVGYEQYF
TRBJ1-1 TRBV11-3 . CASSFTPGTEAFF
TRBJ1-3 TRBV6-1 . CASSEAAGKGNTIYF
TRBJ2-5 TRBV4-3 TRBD2 CASSQDNGGGRQETQYF
TRBJ2-1 TRBV11-3 TRBD1 CASSIGQGKLDEQFF
TRBJ1-2 TRBV28 TRBD1 CASSSGTGVVGYTF
TRBJ1-2 TRBV6-6 . CASSRQRTDGYTF
TRBJ2-5 TRBV2 . CASSGQTYQETQYF
TRBJ1-6 TRBV30 TRBD1 CAWTTLRDRGSSYNSPLHF
TRBJ1-1 TRBV19 TRBD1 CASSMDRGPFF
TRBJ2-1 TRBV7-2 . CASSLGGASNEQFF
TRBJ2-7 TRBV2 TRBD1 CASTISDRASYEQYF
TRBJ1-3 TRBV5-6 . CASSYGQSLGLNTIYF
TRBJ1-3 TRBV7-2 TRBD1 CASSLVRDSSGNTIYF
TRBJ1-2 TRBV2 . CASGALGNYGYTF
TRBJ2-1 TRBV19 TRBD1 CASSFRGSLYNEQFF
TRBJ2-7 TRBV15 . CATSRTRASDEQYF
TRBJ2-1 TRBV27 . CASSSPPRSSYNEQFF
TRBJ1-4 TRBV7-2 TRBD1 CASSFSPGQGNEKLFF
TRBJ1-4 TRBV27 . CASSLSPRYGGRANEKLFF
TRBJ2-7 TRBV19 TRBD2 CASSIQNRIAGGSSYEQYF
TRBJ1-5 TRBV6-5 . CASRDSFGSNQPQHF
TRBJ2-3 TRBV5-1 . CASSLGRGTDTQYF
TRBJ2-1 TRBV9 TRBD2 CASSVEGGGGAFDEQFF
TRBJ2-2 TRBV19 TRBD1 CASSSQGAFTGELFF
TRBJ2-2 TRBV7-9 TRBD2 CASSLGGGSNTGELFF
TRBJ2-5 TRBV19 . CASSIGGQETQYF
TRBJ2-1 TRBV7-6 . CASSLVSGKSSYNEQFF
TRBJ1-2 TRBV13 TRBD1 CASSLAAGTGHGYTF